This section outlines one TCR beta chain sequence together with its context. This sample is part of a study of T cell changes during pregnancy in multiple sclerosis. The data were produced by immunoSEQ multiplex PCR, yet TCRdb's version contains in-frame clones alone and is incomplete. The repertoire consists of tens of thousands of clones, with approximately 92% occurring once and the leading ten covering over 2%. Germline V lookup: CDR1 SGHDN, CDR2 FVKESK. V was trimmed by 1 base and J by 4 bases, leaving 13 bases between them. The length of the CDR3 is 16 residues. The sample in question was peripheral blood, obtained before pregnancy. The chain links TRBV14 to TRBJ2-2, with D maybe TRBD2 (5 bases). This sequence was found in a female donor with multiple sclerosis, enrolled in a pregnancy study. This CDR3 reads CASSQGLEAGTGELFF. The CDR3 DNA sequence: TGTGCCAGCAGCCAAGGTCTAGAGGCGGGCACCGGGGAGCTGTTTTTT.